The 19 T cell receptor beta chains reported below all come from one sample, sequenced in a study of CD8 T cells in ankylosing spondylitis. TCRdb used MiXCR to reprocess the 5' RACE reads, holding one entry per CDR3 protein. This table has some 840,000 distinct CDR3 sequences, approximately 12% appearing once. These TCRs' antigens remain unknown. Study-wide points: Characteristic, it appeared, of ankylosing spondylitis blood was a TCR beta motif of roughly eight highly homologous variants.

Sequenced input: blood, either unsorted or a sorted T cell fraction (not recorded which). The receptors derive from a male donor with ankylosing spondylitis.

This clonotype has just a few counts. The chain links TRBV20-1 to TRBJ1-5; the match to TRBD1 covers 7 bases. The CDR3 covers 15 residues. Per the germline V gene, CDR1 is DFQATT and CDR2 is SNEGSKA (reference sequence). V trimming: 5 bases; J trimming: 3 bases; junction bases outside the gene matches: 10. The CDR3 bases are TGCAGTGCTGGCTTTAGACAGGGCATCAATCAGCCCCAGCATTTT. Translation: CSAGFRQGINQPQHF.

In its sample, this clonotype was seen many times. The rearrangement uses TRBV4-2 and TRBJ1-1; maybe TRBD1 (5 bases). The CDR3 extends over 15 amino acids. Germline CDR1 is LGHNA and CDR2 is YNFKEQ. Trimming removed 0 bases from V and 5 bases from J, with 13 bases in between. CDR3 sequence: CASSQDGGVWTEAFF. The CDR3 nucleotides read TGTGCCAGCAGCCAAGATGGAGGGGTTTGGACTGAAGCTTTCTTT.

There are a few counts of this clonotype. The chain joins TRBV5-1 to TRBJ1-3; 7 bases are a match to TRBD1. From germline, CDR1 is SGHRS and CDR2 YFSETQ. CDR3 length: 16 residues. V was pared by 4 bases and J by 0 bases, with 7 bases of the junction left unmatched. The CDR3 bases are TGCGCCAGCAGCCTGGACAGGCCCAGCTCTGGAAACACCATATATTTT. Protein sequence: CASSLDRPSSGNTIYF.

The gene calls are TRBV5-1 and TRBJ2-5; D possibly uses TRBD1 or TRBD2 (6 bases each). Trimming left V 2 bases short and J 2 bases short, with 13 bases between. Germline lookup yields CDR1 SGHRS and CDR2 YFSETQ. CDR3 length: 15 residues. The CDR3: CASSFLAGTQETQYF. CDR3 DNA: TGCGCCAGCAGCTTCCTGGCGGGGACACAAGAGACCCAGTACTTC.

The chain carries TRBV6-1 and TRBJ2-7; weak D call: TRBD1 (5 bases). This CDR3 is 13 amino acids long. The ends were cut back, 6 bases at V and 3 bases at J, with 12 bases in the middle. CDR1 and CDR2 (germline): MNHNS, SASEGT. CDR3 loop: CASRGATYYEQYF. CDR3 bases: TGTGCCAGCAGAGGGGCTACTTACTACGAGCAGTACTTC.

The V gene is TRBV12-3 or TRBV12-4, the J gene TRBJ2-3; either TRBD1 or TRBD2 may fit D (5 bases each). This CDR3 has 14 amino acids. V was shortened by 6 bases and J by 4 bases, with 14 bases between the two germline ends. The chain's CDR3 is CASSLWDRPDTQYF. In DNA, the CDR3 is TGTGCCAGCAGCCTATGGGACCGTCCAGATACGCAGTATTTT.

The chain combines TRBV5-1 with TRBJ2-7; TRBD2 agrees at 8 bases. V lost 2 bases to trimming and J lost 2 bases; unmatched junction nucleotides: 3. The CDR3 contains 14 residues. Germline V gene sequence: CDR1 SGHRS, CDR2 YFSETQ. Here the CDR3 DNA reads TGCGCCAGCAGCTTCCGGCGGGGGGCCTACGAGCAGTACTTC. Translating gives CASSFRRGAYEQYF.

This clonotype came up a few times. The gene calls are TRBV12-3 or TRBV12-4 and TRBJ2-7; TRBD1 might be the D (5 bases). This CDR3 is built from 15 residues. The V end was cut by 5 bases, the J end by 0 bases, with 14 bases between. The CDR3 DNA is TGTGCCAGCAGTCCCTGGGGCACCAGCTCCTACGAGCAGTACTTC. The encoded protein is CASSPWGTSSYEQYF.

The V and J genes are TRBV4-2 and TRBJ2-5; TRBD1 matches at 7 bases. Germline V CDR1 and CDR2: LGHNA, YNFKEQ. CDR3 size: 16 residues. Trimming removed 4 bases from V and 4 bases from J; junction bases left unmatched: 12. The CDR3 coding sequence is TGTGCCAGCAGCCTTGGGACAGCCGGCCTTCGAGAGACCCAGTACTTC. Protein: CASSLGTAGLRETQYF.

The chain has TRBV5-1 and TRBJ2-1; 11 positions match TRBD2. Germline loops: CDR1 SGHRS, CDR2 YFSETQ. CDR3 length: 15 amino acids. With V trimmed by 6 bases and J by 4 bases, 6 bases remained unmatched. Here the CDR3 DNA reads TGCGCCAGCACCCAGGGACTAGCGGAATACAATGAGCAGTTCTTC. It codes for CASTQGLAEYNEQFF.

J is TRBJ2-7 and V is TRBV6-1, with D perhaps TRBD2 (6 bases). This CDR3 contains 15 residues. CDR1 is MNHNS and CDR2 is SASEGT in the germline V gene. V was pared by 4 bases and J by 6 bases, with 19 bases between. The CDR3: CASSGVGGSPGEQYF. CDR3 nucleotides: TGTGCCAGCAGTGGAGTGGGGGGAAGCCCCGGCGAGCAGTACTTC.

This clonotype was found a few times. The chain is built from TRBV4-2 and TRBJ2-5; D uncertain. The CDR3 runs to 14 residues. CDR1 LGHNA and CDR2 YNFKEQ come from the germline V gene. V shed 1 base and J shed 5 bases, with 11 bases lying between them. CDR3 protein: CASSQVIGHETQYF. The CDR3 coding sequence is TGTGCCAGCAGCCAAGTCATAGGGCACGAGACCCAGTACTTC.

This chain links TRBV5-6 with TRBJ2-7; possibly TRBD1 or TRBD2 for D (5 bases each). Trimming removed 2 bases at V and 3 bases at J, with 12 bases between. The CDR3 is 14 amino acids. The germline CDR1 and CDR2 sequences are SGHDT and YYEEEE. CDR3 in DNA: TGTGCCAGCAGCTTTCGGGACGGTAACTACGAGCAGTACTTC. Protein: CASSFRDGNYEQYF.

This clonotype was recorded at least ten times. The CDR3 coding sequence is TGCAGCGTTGAACCCGCAGTTGCTTTCTTT. Protein: CSVEPAVAFF. The chain links TRBV29-1 to TRBJ1-1; D uncertain. V lost 2 bases and J lost 11, with 9 bases in between. The CDR3 is 10 residues long. Germline V CDR1 and CDR2: SQVTM, ANQGSEA.

There are a few counts of this clonotype. The CDR3 loop reads CASSEFGVRGNEQFF. The DNA for the CDR3 is TGCGCCAGCAGTGAGTTCGGGGTCCGGGGGAATGAGCAGTTCTTC. This chain connects TRBV10-2 to TRBJ2-1; D is possibly TRBD2 (6 bases). CDR3 size: 15 residues. The germline CDR1 and CDR2 sequences are WSHSY and SAAADI. V was pared by 1 base and J by 7 bases, with 14 bases between.

The CDR3 DNA reads TGCAGCGCGGGGCTGATAGATACGCAGTATTTT. Its translation is CSAGLIDTQYF. This chain connects TRBV20-1 to TRBJ2-3; D is perhaps TRBD2 (6 bases). Germline V lookup: CDR1 DFQATT, CDR2 SNEGSKA (reference sequence). This CDR3 is 11 amino acids long.

This sequence joins TRBV5-1 and TRBJ2-2; possible D gene TRBD2, 6 bases. The CDR3 extends over 14 amino acids. Germline CDR1 is SGHRS and CDR2 is YFSETQ. V lost 5 bases and J 5 bases, leaving 13 bases between the germline ends. The CDR3 loop is CASRAGWRTGELFF. Here the CDR3 DNA reads TGCGCCAGCAGGGCGGGGTGGAGGACCGGGGAGCTGTTTTTT.

Only a few counts were recorded for this clonotype. The chain is built from TRBV20-1 and TRBJ2-1; 8 positions agree with TRBD2. CDR3 length equals 15 residues. V dropped 5 bases and J dropped 3; count of bases not matched to a gene: 9. CDR1 and CDR2 (germline): DFQATT, SNEGSKA (reference sequence). The CDR3 sequence is CSASPWRGDYNEQFF. The CDR3 nucleotides are TGCAGTGCTTCTCCTTGGCGGGGGGACTACAATGAGCAGTTCTTC.

This clonotype was seen ten or more times. CDR3 protein: CSARVEGETQYF. Here the CDR3 DNA reads TGCAGTGCTAGAGTAGAGGGAGAGACCCAGTACTTC. The J gene is TRBJ2-5, the V gene TRBV20-1; D is perhaps TRBD2 (5 bases). The germline V gene encodes CDR1 DFQATT and CDR2 SNEGSKA (reference sequence). The CDR3 contains 12 residues. V lost 1 base to trimming and J lost 4 bases, with 7 bases between them.